Shown below are 28 T cell receptor beta chains from a single sample sequenced in a study of blood T cell repertoires in COVID-19. Profiling relied on immunoSEQ multiplex PCR, and the TCRdb table lists in-frame clones only, not all of them. The sample contains 100,000 or so clones, about 85% of which appear only once. The specimen was peripheral blood. The source of these receptors is a human donor in a cohort sampled during active COVID-19.

The V call is TRBV3-1 (or the pseudogene TRBV3-2), the J call TRBJ1-5, with D possibly matching TRBD1 (5 bases). The CDR3 is 15 residues long. Trimming stripped 1 base from V and 1 base from J, with 8 bases between. Germline V gives CDR1 LGHDT, CDR2 YNNKEL (reference sequence). The CDR3 DNA reads as TGTGCCAGCAGCCAAGGACAGTTAAGCAATCAGCCCCAGCATTTT. This gives the protein CASSQGQLSNQPQHF.

With regard to this clone: A junction end diverges from the germline sequence, so it may reflect a read error. The gene calls are TRBV7-8 and TRBJ1-5; 8 bases align to TRBD1. The germline gives CDR1 SGHVS, CDR2 FQNEAQ. The CDR3 is 16 amino acids. CDR3 sequence reads: CASSIAGTGNNQPQHF. The CDR3 nucleotides read TGTGCCAGCAGCATAGCCGGGACAGGCAATAATCAGCCCCAGCATTTT.

The chain couples TRBV6-2 or TRBV6-3 to TRBJ2-2, with TRBD2 matching 14 bases. Unmatched junction bases numbered 8, after V lost 6 bases and J lost 5 bases. CDR1 MNHEY and CDR2 SVGEGT come from the germline V gene. The CDR3 spans 17 residues. Here the CDR3 reads CASSPGLAGGPTGELFF. For the CDR3, the DNA is TGTGCCAGCAGCCCCGGACTAGCGGGGGGCCCTACCGGGGAGCTGTTTTTT.

The chain has TRBV6-5 and TRBJ1-2; 7 positions match TRBD1. J gave up 6 bases and V 6 bases, and 7 bases lay outside the gene matches. Germline V gene sequence: CDR1 MNHEY, CDR2 SVGAGI. CDR3 length: 13 amino acids. The CDR3 here is CASRPPQGNGYTF. In DNA form, the CDR3 reads TGTGCCAGCAGACCCCCACAGGGGAATGGCTACACCTTC.

This sequence joins TRBV7-2 and TRBJ2-3; D may be TRBD1 (6 bases). This CDR3 region has 16 residues. Germline V gives CDR1 SGHTA, CDR2 FQGNSA. Trimming removed 0 bases at V and 1 base at J, with 11 bases between. CDR3 sequence: CASSLAITGRTDTQYF. CDR3 DNA: TGTGCCAGCAGCTTAGCGATAACAGGGCGCACAGATACGCAGTATTTT.

The chain couples TRBV18 to TRBJ1-4, with 7 bases matching TRBD1. J was trimmed by 8 bases and V by 5 bases; bases with no gene match: 14. CDR3 length: 16 amino acids. Germline V gene lookup returns CDR1 KGHSH and CDR2 LQKENI. The CDR3 bases are TGTGCCAGCTCATCGGGACAGCCAAACACTGGCGAAAAACTGTTTTTT. This translates into CASSSGQPNTGEKLFF.

Only a few counts were recorded for this clone. The V call is TRBV19, the J call TRBJ1-3; unclear D gene. CDR1 is LNHDA, CDR2 SQIVND, per germline (reference sequence). V was cut by 5 bases and J by 8 bases, with 13 bases left in between. The CDR3 has 13 amino acids. CDR3 protein: CASSPHSLDTIYF. In nucleotides, the CDR3 is TGTGCCAGTAGTCCTCACTCTTTGGACACCATATATTTT.

The chain employs TRBV2 and TRBJ2-1; D uncertain. The V gene's germline CDR1 is SNHLY and CDR2 FYNNEI. The germline V and J ends were trimmed by 4 bases and 3 bases, with 4 bases remaining between them. This CDR3 is 12 amino acids long. The CDR3 here is CASSGIYNEQFF. CDR3 coding DNA: TGTGCCAGCAGTGGTATCTACAATGAGCAGTTCTTC.

The gene calls are TRBV28 and TRBJ2-5, with 12 bases identical to TRBD2. Losses at the gene ends were 2 bases for V and 5 bases for J; bases not matched to a gene: 3. The germline gives CDR1 MDHEN, CDR2 SYDVKM. This CDR3 is 15 amino acids long. The CDR3: CASSLNLAGGETQYF. Written as DNA, the CDR3 is TGTGCCAGCAGTTTAAATCTAGCGGGGGGGGAGACCCAGTACTTC.

V usage is TRBV28 and J usage is TRBJ1-1; D call uncertain. From germline, CDR1 is MDHEN and CDR2 SYDVKM. V was pared by 2 bases and J by 3 bases, with 10 bases between. CDR3 length equals 14 residues. CDR3 bases: TGTGCCAGCAGTTTAGAGGAACCAGACACTGAAGCTTTCTTT. It specifies CASSLEEPDTEAFF.

The chain employs TRBV18 and TRBJ1-5, with D hard to call. Trimming removed 5 bases from V and 3 bases from J, with 8 bases in between. Per germline, CDR1 KGHSH and CDR2 LQKENI. The CDR3 length is 13 residues. CDR3 residues: CASSGGNNQPQHF. The DNA for the CDR3 is TGTGCCAGCTCAGGCGGAAACAATCAGCCCCAGCATTTT.

V and J are TRBV10-3 and TRBJ2-7, with 7 bases fitting TRBD1. J was trimmed by 2 bases and V by 10 bases; bases with no gene match: 11. The germline V gene encodes CDR1 ENHRY and CDR2 SYGVKD. The CDR3 has 14 residues. The CDR3 protein is CATTGTEVPYEQYF. For the CDR3, the DNA is TGTGCCACTACCGGGACAGAAGTCCCCTACGAGCAGTACTTC.

This chain joins TRBV3-1 (or the pseudogene TRBV3-2) and TRBJ2-7; perhaps TRBD2 as D (5 bases). The CDR3 sequence is 15 residues long. Deletions cut 3 bases from V and 1 base from J, with 13 bases between. Per germline, CDR1 LGHDT and CDR2 YNNKEL (reference sequence). The CDR3 DNA follows: TGTGCCAGCAGCCAGGAGGACCTACTATCCTACGAGCAGTACTTC. Protein: CASSQEDLLSYEQYF.

The rearrangement uses TRBV4-3 and TRBJ1-1, with TRBD1 matching over 7 bases. This CDR3 has 16 amino acids. Germline lookup yields CDR1 LGHNA and CDR2 YSLEER. The V segment lost 1 base and the J segment 0 bases; nucleotides outside the gene matches: 5. The CDR3, as DNA: TGCGCCAGCAGCCAAGGACAGGGCGTCATGAACACTGAAGCTTTCTTT. Amino acids: CASSQGQGVMNTEAFF.

This chain joins TRBV5-1 and TRBJ1-6; TRBD1 matches at 9 bases. Unmatched junction bases numbered 4, after V lost 3 bases and J lost 9 bases. The CDR3 consists of 14 residues. Germline assignment: CDR1 SGHRS and CDR2 YFSETQ. The chain's CDR3 is CASSWDRDGSPLHF. In nucleotides, the CDR3 is TGCGCCAGCAGCTGGGACAGGGACGGTTCACCCCTCCACTTT. The full variable domain, its missing parts supplied by reference TRBV5-1 and TRBJ1-6, is KAGVTQTPRYLIKTRGQQVTLSCSPISGHRSVSWYQQTPGQGLQFLFEYFSETQRNKGNFPGRFSGRQFSNSRSEMNVSTLELGDSALYLCASSWDRDGSPLHFGNGTRLTVT.

The chain couples TRBV10-3 to TRBJ2-2; the D gene is possibly TRBD1 (6 bases). Germline CDR1 is ENHRY and CDR2 is SYGVKD. The CDR3 extends over 14 amino acids. The V and J ends lost 10 bases and 1 base respectively, with 13 bases between them. The CDR3 nucleotides read TGTGCCACGAGACAGACAGGGAACACCGGGGAGCTGTTTTTT. This gives the protein CATRQTGNTGELFF.

The chain carries TRBV7-9 and TRBJ2-1, with 12 bases matching TRBD2. V was pared by 5 bases and J by 4 bases, with 12 bases of the junction left unmatched. The CDR3 is 18 amino acids. Germline-derived CDR1 and CDR2 are SEHNR and FQNEAQ (reference sequence). CDR3 protein: CASSPKGLAGRGYNEQFF. The CDR3 region has the DNA TGTGCCAGCAGCCCCAAAGGACTAGCGGGGAGGGGTTACAATGAGCAGTTCTTC.

V usage is TRBV4-2 and J usage is TRBJ2-2, with TRBD2 matching over 13 bases. The CDR3 has 16 amino acids. The V segment lost 4 bases and the J segment 6 bases; nucleotides outside the gene matches: 5. CDR1 is LGHNA, CDR2 YNFKEQ, per germline. The DNA for the CDR3 is TGTGCCAGCAGCCTCGGACTAGCGGGAGCTTCCGGGGAGCTGTTTTTT. Encoded protein: CASSLGLAGASGELFF.

The chain couples TRBV29-1 to TRBJ2-3; TRBD1 is a possible D gene (5 bases). The germline gives CDR1 SQVTM, CDR2 ANQGSEA. V lost 3 bases and J lost 5, with 9 bases in between. This CDR3 region has 12 residues. The CDR3 region is CSVDLGEDTQYF. CDR3 bases: TGCAGCGTTGATCTAGGGGAAGATACGCAGTATTTT.

The chain uses TRBV28 and TRBJ1-2; D remains unclear. V was cut by 6 bases and J by 8 bases, with 16 bases left in between. Germline-derived CDR1 and CDR2 are MDHEN and SYDVKM. The CDR3 is made up of 13 amino acids. The CDR3 region is CASRPTLAGGYTF. The DNA for the CDR3 is TGTGCCAGCAGACCAACCCTAGCAGGAGGCTACACCTTC.

CDR3 sequence reads: CASSLGGGAEAFF. CDR3 DNA: TGTGCCAGCAGCCTCGGCGGGGGGGCTGAAGCTTTCTTT. The V call is TRBV5-4, the J call TRBJ1-1, with a tentative D call TRBD1 (5 bases). CDR3 length: 13 amino acids. Germline CDR1 is SGHNT and CDR2 is YYREEE (reference sequence). V gave up 4 bases and J gave up 6 bases, with 13 bases separating them.

The chain recombines TRBV2 with TRBJ2-7, with 7 bases fitting TRBD1. The CDR3 contains 17 residues. Germline V CDR1 and CDR2: SNHLY, FYNNEI. J lost 2 bases, V lost 1 base, and 11 bases had no gene match. CDR3 protein: CASSEGEGTDPTYEQYF. The CDR3 bases are TGTGCCAGCAGTGAAGGAGAGGGGACAGACCCCACCTACGAGCAGTACTTC.

The chain has TRBV5-4 and TRBJ1-4; TRBD1 is a possible D gene (5 bases). CDR1 is SGHNT and CDR2 is YYREEE in the germline V gene (reference sequence). The CDR3 is made up of 14 amino acids. V gave up 4 bases and J gave up 0 bases, with 7 bases separating them. CDR3 in amino acids: CASSPGSTNEKLFF. Written as DNA, the CDR3 is TGTGCCAGCAGCCCAGGGTCAACTAATGAAAAACTGTTTTTT.

V gene TRBV4-1 combines with J gene TRBJ1-4; unclear D gene. Germline V CDR1 and CDR2: MGHRA, YSYEKL. With 4 bases removed from V and 5 bases from J, the gap between germline ends came to 8 bases. This CDR3 region has 13 residues. CDR3 protein: CASSRDKNEKLFF. The CDR3 DNA reads as TGCGCCAGCAGCCGCGACAAGAATGAAAAACTGTTTTTT.

The rearrangement links TRBV7-6 to TRBJ1-3; tentatively, D is TRBD1 (6 bases). The germline V gene has CDR1 SGHVS and CDR2 FNYEAQ. The V end lost 4 bases, the J end lost 3 bases, and 13 bases lay between the germline ends. There are 15 residues in the CDR3. The CDR3 DNA is TGTGCCAGCAGCTGGGTTCAGGGGTATGGAAACACCATATATTTT. Translating it yields CASSWVQGYGNTIYF. The entire variable domain, with the rest obtained from reference TRBV7-6 and TRBJ1-3, is as follows: GAGVSQSPRYKVTKRGQDVALRCDPISGHVSLYWYRQALGQGPEFLTYFNYEAQQDKSGLPNDRFSAERPEGSISTLTIQRTEQRDSAMYRCASSWVQGYGNTIYFGEGSWLTVV.

This clone was picked up one time. The rearrangement joins TRBV12-5 to TRBJ2-3, with 8 bases matching TRBD2. CDR1 is LGHNT and CDR2 is FRNRAP in the germline V gene. This CDR3 spans 18 amino acids. Unmatched junction bases numbered 10, after V lost 2 bases and J lost 0 bases. The CDR3 spells CASGLIAPLAASTDTQYF. The DNA for the CDR3 is TGTGCTAGTGGTTTGATCGCTCCACTAGCGGCTAGCACAGATACGCAGTATTTT.

In this sample, this clone turned up once. This chain uses TRBV30 with TRBJ1-6; 7 nucleotides agree with TRBD1. CDR3 length: 14 residues. Germline-derived CDR1 and CDR2 are GTSNPN and SVGIG (reference sequence). With 5 bases clipped from V and 0 bases from J, the junction kept 1 base outside the gene matches. The CDR3: CAWSGGSYNSPLHF. The CDR3 coding sequence is TGTGCCTGGTCAGGGGGCTCCTATAATTCACCCCTCCACTTT.

The rearrangement links TRBV27 to TRBJ2-5; D not certain. The CDR3 runs to 14 residues. The germline V and J ends were trimmed by 6 bases and 7 bases, with 18 bases remaining between them. Germline lookup yields CDR1 MNHEY and CDR2 SMNVEV (reference sequence). As DNA, the CDR3 is TGTGCCAGCAGCCGAGGTTCGGCTTTAGGGACCCAGTACTTC. Amino acids: CASSRGSALGTQYF.